This T cell receptor (beta chain) is drawn from a study of blood T cell repertoires in COVID-19. As for the study in general: Whether acute or convalescent, the COVID-19 samples came from the United States, Italy and Spain. In each case, the material was cDNA or gDNA derived from T cells, B-cell-depleted T cells, or PBMCs.

The CDR3 loop spans 15 amino acids. Germline CDR1 and CDR2: MNHNS and SASEGT. J lost 7 bases, V lost 2 bases, and 8 bases had no gene match. Per the authors' pipeline: Amplifying reference gene primers gave estimates of nucleated cell counts. Generated by immunoSEQ multiplex PCR, the TCRdb table keeps only in-frame clones and is missing some. V and J calls and clone size come straight from that table; D and trimming were deduced from the DNA. Of more than 200,000 clones detected, 81% appear once; the ten largest clones hold 7.9%. The sequence derives from a woman of 80 years or more with acute or convalescent COVID-19. The chain employs TRBV6-1 and TRBJ2-1; 7 bases fit TRBD2. Input material: peripheral blood. CDR3 bases: TGTGCCAGCAGTGAAAGCGTAGCGGGTTTAAATGAGCAGTTCTTC. Its protein product is CASSESVAGLNEQFF.